This entry describes one T cell receptor (beta chain). What it binds is unknown. Indicated time point: patch test 3, about 24 weeks after DPC sensitization. Treatment of the sample: therapeutic diphenylcyclopropenone sensitization with weekly scalp DPC. V was trimmed by 3 bases and J by 9 bases, leaving 18 bases between them. The CDR3 length is 16 residues. Germline V CDR1 and CDR2: SGHAT, FQNNGV. This sample is part of a study of human T cells and chemical hapten exposure. What the library attached to individual cDNA molecules were unique molecular identifiers. From the RACE reads, TCRdb called clonotypes with MiXCR, one entry per CDR3 protein. This sample has 100,000 or so distinct CDR3 sequences, with less than 35% found just once. General study points: Sensitizing with DPC caused no change in TCRs above 1 in 1000 frequency.

This TCR was recovered from a man aged 40-49 years with alopecia areata. Some clones in this sample may be carry-over from other donors' samples. The material sequenced was whole blood, taken in connection with sensitization to the hapten diphenylcyclopropenone (DPC). J is TRBJ1-6 and V is TRBV11-2, with D uncertain. The CDR3 region has the DNA TGTGCCAGCAGCTTGGACCCCCCAGCCGTGGGTTCACCCCTCCACTTT. This translates into CASSLDPPAVGSPLHF. Based on the CDR3 plus reference TRBV11-2 and TRBJ1-6, the full variable domain is EAGVAQSPRYKIIEKRQSVAFWCNPISGHATLYWYQQILGQGPKLLIQFQNNGVVDDSQLPKDRFSAERLKGVDSTLKIQPAKLEDSAVYLCASSLDPPAVGSPLHFGNGTRLTVT.